The 2 T cell receptor beta chains listed next were all sequenced from one sample in a study of blood T cell repertoires in COVID-19. Assay used: immunoSEQ multiplex PCR; TCRdb lists only in-frame clones, some missing. The profile covers hundreds of thousands of clones, with around 89% appearing a single time and 1% taken by the ten largest. The sequenced sample consisted of PBMCs or T cells enriched from blood (not recorded which). Every receptor here comes from a man between 18 and 35 years old who had recovered from COVID-19.

CDR3: CASTIDPGQGNNEQFF. The CDR3 DNA reads TGTGCCAGCACGATTGACCCGGGACAGGGTAACAATGAGCAGTTCTTC. The rearrangement uses TRBV2 and TRBJ2-1; 9 bases agree with TRBD1. V trimming: 7 bases; J trimming: 5 bases; junction bases outside the gene matches: 12. The CDR3 is 16 residues long. Germline lookup yields CDR1 SNHLY and CDR2 FYNNEI.

The chain combines TRBV6-5 with TRBJ1-1; perhaps TRBD1 as D (5 bases). The CDR3 has 16 amino acids. The germline V gene encodes CDR1 MNHEY and CDR2 SVGAGI. Trimming stripped 2 bases from V and 3 bases from J, with 16 bases between. The CDR3 DNA reads as TGTGCCAGCAGTTACGGCGGGGGAGGACCGGACACTGAAGCTTTCTTT. It yields the protein CASSYGGGGPDTEAFF.